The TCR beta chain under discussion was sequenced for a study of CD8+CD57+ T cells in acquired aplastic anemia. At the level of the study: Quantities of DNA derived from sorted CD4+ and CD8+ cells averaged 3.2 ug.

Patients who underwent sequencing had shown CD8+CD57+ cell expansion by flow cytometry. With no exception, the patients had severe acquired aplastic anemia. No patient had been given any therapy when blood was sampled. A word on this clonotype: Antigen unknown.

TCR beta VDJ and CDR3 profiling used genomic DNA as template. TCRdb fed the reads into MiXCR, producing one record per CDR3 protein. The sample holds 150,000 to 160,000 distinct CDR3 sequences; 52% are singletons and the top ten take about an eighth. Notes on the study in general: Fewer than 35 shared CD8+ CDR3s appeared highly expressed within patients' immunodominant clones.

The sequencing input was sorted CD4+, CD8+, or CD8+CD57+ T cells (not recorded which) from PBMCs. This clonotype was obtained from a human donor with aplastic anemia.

The CDR3 sequence is CAISPPSGGDYNEQFF. The CDR3, as DNA: TGTGCCATCAGTCCTCCTAGCGGGGGGGACTACAATGAGCAGTTCTTC. The genes are TRBV10-3 and TRBJ2-1; TRBD2 matches at 12 bases. Germline V gene data show CDR1 as ENHRY and CDR2 as SYGVKD. This CDR3 is 16 amino acids long. The J segment lost 3 bases and the V segment lost 5 bases, leaving 5 bases of the junction unmatched.